The rows below give T cell receptor beta chains drawn from one sample of a study of T cells after yellow fever vaccination. TCRdb passed the 5' RACE reads through MiXCR, listing each CDR3 protein once. The sample lists about 370,000 distinct CDR3 sequences, around 10% seen once, with roughly 18% in the top ten. This sample comprised PBMCs, obtained on the day of the first yellow fever vaccination. Receptors were obtained from a man between 18 and 29 years old who received the YFV17D yellow fever vaccine. CDR3s leave out the opening cysteine and the closing phenylalanine or tryptophan. Each record gives: V gene, J gene, CDR3 protein.

v_call: TRBV12-3/TRBV12-4
j_call: TRBJ2-7
cdr3_aa: ASSSATAKDEQY

v_call: TRBV12-3/TRBV12-4
j_call: TRBJ2-2
cdr3_aa: ASRVYDRTGELF

v_call: TRBV11-2
j_call: TRBJ2-1
cdr3_aa: ASSSIAGHYNEQF

v_call: TRBV10-3
j_call: TRBJ2-1
cdr3_aa: AISESYGVNNEQF

v_call: TRBV6-2/TRBV6-3
j_call: TRBJ2-1
cdr3_aa: ASSPTPYNEQF

v_call: TRBV10-3
j_call: TRBJ1-1
cdr3_aa: AIRQGPMGTEAF

v_call: TRBV18
j_call: TRBJ2-1
cdr3_aa: ASSPGSRYNEQF

v_call: TRBV7-2
j_call: TRBJ1-2
cdr3_aa: ASTINGEGYT

v_call: TRBV5-5
j_call: TRBJ2-7
cdr3_aa: ASSVTYEQY

v_call: TRBV5-1
j_call: TRBJ2-7
cdr3_aa: ASSLAGAPNEQY

v_call: TRBV5-1
j_call: TRBJ2-1
cdr3_aa: ASSLENEQF

v_call: TRBV7-7
j_call: TRBJ1-1
cdr3_aa: ASSRQANTEAF

v_call: TRBV7-8
j_call: TRBJ2-3
cdr3_aa: ASSFEGGSTDTQY

v_call: TRBV20-1
j_call: TRBJ2-5
cdr3_aa: SAPRLAGGETQY

v_call: TRBV9
j_call: TRBJ1-2
cdr3_aa: ASSPRDRGLYGYT

v_call: TRBV4-1
j_call: TRBJ1-1
cdr3_aa: ASTPELRTEAF

v_call: TRBV10-3
j_call: TRBJ2-7
cdr3_aa: AISGNRGYEQY

v_call: TRBV5-1
j_call: TRBJ1-5
cdr3_aa: ASSEGQGIGQPQH

v_call: TRBV5-1
j_call: TRBJ2-5
cdr3_aa: ASRNGPSQETQY

v_call: TRBV19
j_call: TRBJ2-7
cdr3_aa: ASSSGLRLCEQY

v_call: TRBV6-4
j_call: TRBJ2-1
cdr3_aa: ASSDHTRSSYNEQF

v_call: TRBV27
j_call: TRBJ1-1
cdr3_aa: ASSLTGQGRSF

v_call: TRBV7-2
j_call: TRBJ2-1
cdr3_aa: ASSSPGGFEQF

v_call: TRBV2
j_call: TRBJ1-5
cdr3_aa: ASKPGTGHQPQH

v_call: TRBV20-1
j_call: TRBJ1-3
cdr3_aa: SAPPHSGNTIY

v_call: TRBV5-1
j_call: TRBJ1-1
cdr3_aa: ASSLGRANTEAF

v_call: TRBV12-3/TRBV12-4
j_call: TRBJ2-4
cdr3_aa: ASSLRGVKNIQY

v_call: TRBV5-1
j_call: TRBJ2-2
cdr3_aa: AGRDPNTGELF

v_call: TRBV20-1
j_call: TRBJ2-3
cdr3_aa: SARGRVRTDTQY

v_call: TRBV5-1
j_call: TRBJ2-1
cdr3_aa: ASSVISGGSYNEQF

v_call: TRBV20-1
j_call: TRBJ2-2
cdr3_aa: SARVLRGGIDGELF

v_call: TRBV19
j_call: TRBJ2-2
cdr3_aa: ASQPQLDAGELF

v_call: TRBV18
j_call: TRBJ2-7
cdr3_aa: ASSTGQGAYEQY

v_call: TRBV6-5
j_call: TRBJ2-3
cdr3_aa: ASSSSTGTDTQY

v_call: TRBV12-3/TRBV12-4
j_call: TRBJ1-1
cdr3_aa: ASSGEGSTEAF

v_call: TRBV7-9
j_call: TRBJ2-1
cdr3_aa: ASSSQGQGARYNEQF

v_call: TRBV4-1
j_call: TRBJ1-1
cdr3_aa: ASSHVGRGNTEAF

v_call: TRBV7-3
j_call: TRBJ1-2
cdr3_aa: ASSPGGSGYT

v_call: TRBV7-2
j_call: TRBJ1-4
cdr3_aa: ASSSFQGEKLF

v_call: TRBV7-9
j_call: TRBJ1-1
cdr3_aa: ASSPYGAGEAF

v_call: TRBV6-1
j_call: TRBJ2-3
cdr3_aa: ASSLGLAGGMVDTQY

v_call: TRBV18
j_call: TRBJ2-7
cdr3_aa: ASSPSSREQY

v_call: TRBV29-1
j_call: TRBJ2-1
cdr3_aa: SVPGPELF

v_call: TRBV7-2
j_call: TRBJ1-2
cdr3_aa: ASTPRPDAAYGYT

v_call: TRBV5-6
j_call: TRBJ1-1
cdr3_aa: ASSLYLKAAF

v_call: TRBV12-3/TRBV12-4
j_call: TRBJ1-3
cdr3_aa: ASSPLRAAGRD

v_call: TRBV6-2/TRBV6-3
j_call: TRBJ2-7
cdr3_aa: ASSYSAGGRLEQY